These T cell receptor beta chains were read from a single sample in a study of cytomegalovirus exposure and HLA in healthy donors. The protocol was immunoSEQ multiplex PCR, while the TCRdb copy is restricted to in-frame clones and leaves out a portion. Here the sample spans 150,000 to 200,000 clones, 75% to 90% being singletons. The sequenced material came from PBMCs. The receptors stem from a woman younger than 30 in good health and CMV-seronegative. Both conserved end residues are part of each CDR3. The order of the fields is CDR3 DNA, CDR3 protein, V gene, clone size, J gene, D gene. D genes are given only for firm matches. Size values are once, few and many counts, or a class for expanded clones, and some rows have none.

CDR3 DNA: TGCGCCAGCAGCGCCAACAGGGTCGTGAACACAGATACGCAGTATTTT; CDR3 protein: CASSANRVVNTDTQYF; V gene: TRBV5-1; clone size: NA; J gene: TRBJ2-3; D gene: NA
CDR3 DNA: TGCGCCAGCAGCTTGATTTCAGGGATGAACACTGAAGCTTTCTTT; CDR3 protein: CASSLISGMNTEAFF; V gene: TRBV5-1; clone size: NA; J gene: TRBJ1-1; D gene: NA
CDR3 DNA: TGTGCCAGCAGTTCGCGGGGTTCTGGAAACACCATATATTTT; CDR3 protein: CASSSRGSGNTIYF; V gene: TRBV28; clone size: few; J gene: TRBJ1-3; D gene: NA
CDR3 DNA: TGTGCCAGTTCCGGGACATGGGGTTCACCCCTCCACTTT; CDR3 protein: CASSGTWGSPLHF; V gene: TRBV28; clone size: NA; J gene: TRBJ1-6; D gene: NA
CDR3 DNA: TGTGCCAGCAGGGGGACCAGCGGGGGAGGGAATGAGCAGTTCTTC; CDR3 protein: CASRGTSGGGNEQFF; V gene: TRBV6-5; clone size: NA; J gene: TRBJ2-1; D gene: TRBD2
CDR3 DNA: TGTGCCAGCAGCTTAGTAGGCGGAAGGGGAGGTACGCAGTATTTT; CDR3 protein: CASSLVGGRGGTQYF; V gene: TRBV7-2; clone size: NA; J gene: TRBJ2-3; D gene: NA
CDR3 DNA: TGTGCCAGCAGCTTGAACCCAGGCGCAAACACTGAAGCTTTCTTT; CDR3 protein: CASSLNPGANTEAFF; V gene: TRBV5-5; clone size: NA; J gene: TRBJ1-1; D gene: NA
CDR3 DNA: TGCAGCGTGACAGGGGGAGGAAGTTGGGGCAATCAGCCCCAGCATTTT; CDR3 protein: CSVTGGGSWGNQPQHF; V gene: TRBV29-1; clone size: NA; J gene: TRBJ1-5; D gene: TRBD1
CDR3 DNA: TGTGCCAGCAGTGAAGACGGGGGCACTGAAGCTTTCTTT; CDR3 protein: CASSEDGGTEAFF; V gene: TRBV6-5; clone size: once; J gene: TRBJ1-1; D gene: NA
CDR3 DNA: TGCAGCGTTGAGGTAGGGGCTCAAGAGACCCAGTACTTC; CDR3 protein: CSVEVGAQETQYF; V gene: TRBV29-1; clone size: NA; J gene: TRBJ2-5; D gene: NA